This entry lists 19 T cell receptor beta chains sequenced from one sample in a study of kidney transplant recipient with SARS-CoV-2 infection. TCRdb redid the calling of the reads with MiXCR, one entry per CDR3 protein. The sample carries some 220,000 distinct CDR3 sequences, about 30% recorded once. The material was a blood sample, obtained at baseline and between days 110 and 120 from a kidney transplant recipient. These receptor sequences come from a young adult male patient who had COVID-19 and was a kidney transplant recipient. Part of the T cell pool may stem from the graft donor.

As to this clonotype: A junction boundary mismatches the germline segment, possibly from a read error. The chain uses TRBV3-1 and TRBJ2-1, with 7 bases that match TRBD2. The CDR3 is 13 residues long. Germline V gives CDR1 LGHDT, CDR2 YNNKEL (reference sequence). The CDR3 region is CASSQVGGGEQSF. CDR3 nucleotide sequence: TGTGCCAGCAGCCAAGTTGGCGGGGGTGAGCAGTCCTTC.

A word on this clonotype: A read error is possible here, since a much larger clone lies one base away. The CDR3 DNA sequence: TGTGCCGGCAGCTTGTTCAGGGGGCGCAACATTTACGAGCAGTACTTC. Its translation is CAGSLFRGRNIYEQYF. V is TRBV5-8 and J is TRBJ2-5; 8 bases are a match to TRBD1. Matching the DNA end better, TRBJ2-7 makes the J call doubtful. Germline values: CDR1 SGHTS, CDR2 YDEGEE. The CDR3 covers 16 residues.

This clonotype was seen ten or more times. The gene calls are TRBV30 and TRBJ1-5, with TRBD1 as a possible D gene (6 bases). The CDR3 runs 15 residues. Trimming cost V 2 bases and J 6 bases, with 17 bases left between them. Germline V gene sequence: CDR1 GTSNPN, CDR2 SVGIG (reference sequence). CDR3 loop: CAWSYQDSTGQPQHF. The CDR3 region has the DNA TGTGCCTGGAGTTACCAGGACAGCACGGGTCAGCCCCAGCATTTT.

The sample holds one count of this clonotype. A much larger clone differs by one base, so this may be a read error. V usage is TRBV11-2 and J usage is TRBJ2-1, with D perhaps TRBD1 (5 bases). V was clipped by 11 bases and J by 6 bases, with 26 bases between them. The germline V gene has CDR1 SGHAT and CDR2 FQNNGV. The CDR3 is made up of 16 amino acids. Here the CDR3 reads CAGLRVGRPTCNEQFF. CDR3 nucleotide sequence: TGTGCCGGGCTCAGGGTTGGTCGACCCACCTGCAATGAGCAGTTCTTC.

In its sample, this clonotype was seen many times. The chain has TRBV6-5 and TRBJ2-4, with 12 bases aligning to TRBD2. The germline CDR1 and CDR2 sequences are MNHEY and SVGAGI. The ends lost 3 bases at V and 8 bases at J; junction bases unmatched: 11. The CDR3 is 17 amino acids. Here the CDR3 DNA reads TGTGCCAGCAGTTATCCGGCTAGCGGGGGGGCTCGCGACATTCAGTACTTC. It encodes CASSYPASGGARDIQYF.

This clonotype was picked up many times. This chain uses TRBV7-3 with TRBJ1-2, with 7 bases identical to TRBD1. The CDR3 spans 14 residues. Trimming cost V 5 bases and J 6 bases; bases outside gene matches: 9. Germline CDR1 reads SGHTA; CDR2 reads FQGTGA. In nucleotides, the CDR3 is TGTGCCAGCAGCGAGAAACAGGGGACTAATGGCTACACCTTC. This gives the protein CASSEKQGTNGYTF.

Regarding this clonotype: This sequence may be a read error, since a much larger clone differs from it by one base. The chain links TRBV27 to TRBJ1-6; D might be TRBD1 (6 bases). V was trimmed by 0 bases and J by 9 bases, leaving 12 bases between them. In germline, CDR1 is MNHEY, CDR2 SMNVEV (reference sequence). The CDR3 is 15 amino acids. CDR3 loop: CASSLSDGGLSPLHF. The CDR3 coding sequence is TGTGCCAGCAGTTTATCCGACGGGGGGCTTTCACCCCTCCACTTT.

This clonotype came up many times. J is TRBJ1-2 and V is TRBV7-7, with D hard to call. CDR3 length: 17 residues. The V and J ends lost 5 bases and 4 bases respectively, with 23 bases between them. CDR1 is SSHAT, CDR2 FNYEAQ, per germline (reference sequence). This CDR3 reads CASSRYSKCRKTYGYTF. In nucleotides, the CDR3 is TGTGCCAGCAGCCGATACAGTAAGTGCCGAAAGACCTATGGCTACACCTTC.

This clonotype occurred many times. The chain employs TRBV20-1 and TRBJ2-7, with D perhaps TRBD1 (6 bases). The CDR3 has 12 amino acids. Germline CDR1 and CDR2: DFQATT and SNEGSKA (reference sequence). Trimming took off 3 bases at V and 4 bases at J, with 10 bases between the two ends. CDR3 nucleotide sequence: TGCAGTGCTAGGGGCAGGGGTTACGAGCAGTACTTC. This sequence encodes CSARGRGYEQYF.

A remark on this clonotype: One base away lies a much larger clone, so this may be a sequencing read error. This sequence joins TRBV3-2 and TRBJ1-6. TRBV3-2 is designated a pseudogene. The CDR3 runs to 12 residues. This chain's CDR3 is CASSLLNSPLHF. CDR3 in DNA: TGTGCCAGCAGCCTTCTCAACTCACCCCTCCACTTT.

For this clonotype: Since a much larger clone is just one base distant, this may be a read error. The V and J genes are TRBV6-6 and TRBJ1-2; TRBD1 might be the D (5 bases). Germline assignment: CDR1 MNHNY and CDR2 SVGAGI (reference sequence). There are 14 residues in the CDR3. Trimming took off 8 bases at V and 4 bases at J, with 17 bases between the two ends. Written as DNA, the CDR3 is TGTGCCAGCGGACCCCGGGAGGGGCTCTATGGCTACACCTTC. Translated, it gives CASGPREGLYGYTF.

About this clonotype: A much larger clone sits a single nucleotide away, making a read error possible. CDR3 bases: TGTGCCAGCAGCACATATCATCCACGAAAGACCTATGGCTACACCTTC. Translated: CASSTYHPRKTYGYTF. The J gene is TRBJ1-2, the V gene TRBV5-8; no firm D call. V was shortened by 4 bases and J by 4 bases, with 20 bases between the two germline ends. Per the germline V gene, CDR1 is SGHTS and CDR2 is YDEGEE. This CDR3 is built from 16 residues.

The V call is TRBV2, the J call TRBJ2-7; possible D gene TRBD2, 6 bases. The assigned J gene may be wrong: the sequence end matches TRBJ2-5 better. The CDR3 runs 15 residues. CDR1 SNHLY and CDR2 FYNNEI come from the germline V gene. Written as DNA, the CDR3 is TGTGCCAGCGAGCTTGGAGGGGACGAAGGAGAGACCCAGTACTTC. Protein sequence: CASELGGDEGETQYF.

This clonotype was counted many times. The chain couples TRBV7-8 to TRBJ1-2; D not certain. This CDR3 has 17 amino acids. The V gene's germline CDR1 is SGHVS and CDR2 FQNEAQ. V was trimmed by 5 bases and J by 4 bases, leaving 23 bases between them. The CDR3 coding sequence is TGTGCCAGCAGCCTTGCAGAGTTTACCCGAAAGACCTATGGCTACACCTTC. Translation: CASSLAEFTRKTYGYTF. Combining the CDR3 with reference TRBV7-8 and TRBJ1-2 gives the whole variable domain GAGVSQSPRYKVAKRGQDVALRCDPISGHVSLFWYQQALGQGPEFLTYFQNEAQLDKSGLPSDRFFAERPEGSVSTLKIQRTQQEDSAVYLCASSLAEFTRKTYGYTFGSGTRLTVV.

Notes on this clonotype: A clone one base away is much larger, so this may be a read error. The CDR3 does not close with the conserved phenylalanine or tryptophan, likely indicating a read error. This chain connects TRBV3-1 to TRBJ2-5, with D hard to call. Germline CDR1 is LGHDT and CDR2 is YNNKEL (reference sequence). CDR3 length: 17 residues. Trimming removed 5 bases from V and 5 bases from J, with 24 bases in between. The CDR3 nucleotides read TGTGCCAGCAGCGTGGAAGGTCCCATTTCTTTCTCTGAGACCCAGTACCTC. This encodes CASSVEGPISFSETQYL.

This clonotype was recorded many times. The rearrangement links TRBV7-9 to TRBJ1-5; TRBD1 agrees at 8 bases. This CDR3 comprises 16 residues. Germline trimming cut 5 bases from V and 7 bases from J; bases unmatched to any gene: 13. Germline-derived CDR1 and CDR2 are SEHNR and FQNEAQ (reference sequence). The DNA for the CDR3 is TGTGCCAGCAGCGTATACAGGGGGACGGGGGGCCAGCCCCAGCATTTT. As protein: CASSVYRGTGGQPQHF.

The table lists this clonotype with a few counts. This chain joins TRBV9 and TRBJ2-3; TRBD2 is a possible D gene (5 bases). CDR1 and CDR2 from the germline V gene are SGDLS and YYNGEE. V was cut by 0 bases and J by 4 bases, with 15 bases left in between. The CDR3 loop spans 16 amino acids. CDR3 amino acids: CASSVGGSDWADTQYF. The CDR3 region has the DNA TGTGCCAGCAGCGTAGGGGGTAGCGATTGGGCAGATACGCAGTATTTT.

This clonotype was counted many times. The chain links TRBV12-3 or TRBV12-4 to TRBJ1-6, with 11 bases identical to TRBD1. J was trimmed by 7 bases and V by 6 bases; bases with no gene match: 5. This CDR3 comprises 15 residues. CDR3 region: CASRPGTGGNSPLHF. CDR3 DNA: TGTGCCAGCAGACCTGGGACAGGGGGAAATTCACCCCTCCACTTT.

This clonotype was observed many times. The rearrangement links TRBV30 to TRBJ2-6; D is undetermined. Trimming left V 3 bases short and J 4 bases short, with 7 bases between. The CDR3 length is 13 residues. Per germline, CDR1 GTSNPN and CDR2 SVGIG (reference sequence). The CDR3 nucleotides read TGTGCCTGGAGCACTGGCGGGGCCAACGTCCTGACTTTC. Residues: CAWSTGGANVLTF.